The clone carrying this TCR beta chain was detected once. The antigen is unknown. The sample originates from a study of T cell responses to AZD1222 COVID-19 vaccine. Study-wide points: With dominance at 160-218 and 743-854, vaccine-associated CD4 TCRs spanned spike. Seropositivity was recorded at baseline in only a handful of AZD1222 recipients.

CDR1 SGHVS and CDR2 FNYEAQ come from the germline V gene. The CDR3 has 15 amino acids. Trimming at V came to 5 bases and at J to 0 bases, leaving 3 bases not matched to a gene. The method was immunoSEQ multiplex PCR; TCRdb's version includes in-frame clones alone and lacks a portion of them. The sample has about 67,000 clones; about four fifths are singletons. Analyses pooled second doses at about 4 or about 12 weeks. The chain has TRBV7-6 and TRBJ2-2; 7 bases align to TRBD1. The clonotype comes from an adult who received the AZD1222 COVID-19 vaccine. Sequencing was performed on peripheral blood, taken 28 days after the second AZD1222 dose. The CDR3 loop is CASSLTGPNTGELFF. The CDR3 DNA sequence: TGTGCCAGCAGCCTGACAGGGCCGAACACCGGGGAGCTGTTTTTT.